This passage covers 4 T cell receptor beta chains from one sample sequenced in a study of human thymus T cells. Using immunoSEQ multiplex PCR, the repertoire was profiled, and TCRdb retains in-frame clones only, with some absent. In the table there are tens of thousands of clones, 90% to 97% of which are singletons. Thymic resections from corrective heart surgery supplied the tissue. Sequencing was carried out using thymus tissue. Receptors were obtained from a boy younger than two with a congenital heart defect but otherwise immunologically healthy.

This clone was observed a single time. The chain couples TRBV7-9 to TRBJ1-6; 7 nucleotides align to TRBD1. Germline loops: CDR1 SEHNR, CDR2 FQNEAQ (reference sequence). The length of the CDR3 is 14 residues. V was clipped by 5 bases and J by 7 bases; unmatched bases: 5. CDR3 amino acids: CASSPGQFNSPLHF. CDR3 DNA: TGTGCCAGCAGCCCGGGACAGTTCAATTCACCCCTCCACTTT. Full variable domain (missing parts from reference TRBV7-9 and TRBJ1-6): DTGVSQNPRHKITKRGQNVTFRCDPISEHNRLYWYRQTLGQGPEFLTYFQNEAQLEKSRLLSDRFSAERPKGSFSTLEIQRTEQGDSAMYLCASSPGQFNSPLHFGNGTRLTVT.

The chain has TRBV27 and TRBJ2-1; 8 positions match TRBD1. Per the germline V gene, CDR1 is MNHEY and CDR2 is SMNVEV (reference sequence). The trim removed 8 bases at V and 4 bases at J, leaving 19 bases unmatched. This CDR3 contains 18 residues. The CDR3 DNA is TGTGCCAGCGGCGAGGGCTTGCGACGGGACAGGAAATACAATGAGCAGTTCTTC. As protein: CASGEGLRRDRKYNEQFF.

The DNA for the CDR3 is TGTGCCAGCAGTTACCCTGGACAGTTTTACGAGCAGTACTTC. Translated: CASSYPGQFYEQYF. The J gene is TRBJ2-7, the V gene TRBV6-6; D possibly corresponds to TRBD1 (6 bases). The V and J ends lost 2 bases and 4 bases respectively, with 12 bases between them. The CDR3 runs to 14 residues. Germline CDR1 and CDR2: MNHNY and SVGAGI (reference sequence).

V is TRBV6-5 and J is TRBJ2-7, with 8 bases aligning to TRBD1. V lost 2 bases and J lost 4; bases outside the gene matches: 7. Germline CDR1 and CDR2: MNHEY and SVGAGI. The CDR3 has 15 amino acids. In DNA, the CDR3 is TGTGCCAGCAGTTACCACAGGGACAGGCGGTACGAGCAGTACTTC. It translates to CASSYHRDRRYEQYF.